This T cell receptor beta chain was found in a study of regulatory T cells in long-lasting Graves disease. Study-level background: Antithyroid drugs had been taken under 3 months by newly diagnosed Graves' patients.

As to time point: newly diagnosed GD, antithyroid drugs for less than 3 months. Isolated PBMC RNA provided the starting material for the TCR library. Sequencing libraries for TCR beta were prepared with iRepertoire HTBI primers and Arm-PCR of CDR3 regions. A single record per CDR3 protein comes from TCRdb applying MiXCR to the multiplex PCR reads. Among roughly 560,000 distinct CDR3 sequences listed, 15% to 20% were seen once. Study-wide results and caveats: When disease was persistent, TRBV28, TRBJ1-2 and TRBJ2-5 were the favored segments. Fewer public clonotypes were shared by new patients (over 950) than by persistent patients (around 2,900).

This clonotype has at least ten counts. Its antigen remains unknown. Germline V gene data show CDR1 as SQVTM and CDR2 as ANQGSEA. V was pared by 3 bases and J by 2 bases, with 6 bases of the junction left unmatched. The CDR3 contains 14 residues. A further study also used this sample, focusing on T cells in Graves' hyperthyroidism and ophthalmopathy. From that paper: The HTBI primer set was used in a first-round RT-PCR of the TCR CDR3.

V gene TRBV29-1 combines with J gene TRBJ2-7; 8 nucleotides match TRBD1. The TCR comes from a woman aged 35 to 59 with Graves disease. The material sequenced was peripheral blood mononuclear cells (PBMCs), taken at new diagnosis, from a patient treated with antithyroid drugs. The CDR3 reads CSVEGTGRAYEQYF. In nucleotides, the CDR3 is TGCAGCGTTGAGGGGACAGGTAGGGCCTACGAGCAGTACTTC.